This T cell receptor beta chain was found in a study of blood T cell repertoires in COVID-19 (dated by TCRdb to the early 2020s). With regard to the full study: Collaborator samples came from the United States, Italy and Spain and covered acute and convalescent phases of COVID-19. The samples were drawn from the first 160 participants of the ongoing ImmuneRACE study and from over a thousand subjects provided by 6 global collaborators. Sample metadata almost always included a de-identified subject ID, COVID-19 status, age in years and sex. Where available, HLA class I and class II types were obtained from metadata supplied by the sample provider rather than from assay-based typing. The prospective study material was composed of cDNA or gDNA derived from T cells, B-cell-depleted T cells, or PBMCs. The dataset comprised deeply sampled blood TCRbeta repertoires from subjects exposed to, actively infected with, or recovered from COVID-19. The repertoires were released in a freely available public database intended as a resource for research on the immune response to SARS-CoV-2.

The collaborating institutions used their own protocols to collect whole blood in K2EDTA tubes. Collaborator samples were shipped for TCRbeta analysis as frozen whole blood, isolated PBMCs, or DNA extracted from either sample type. Comment on this clone: The target of this receptor is not known. Base qualities are not recorded, but no much larger clone differs from it by a single base.

The CDR3 numbers 14 residues from cysteine through phenylalanine. This entry keeps only the CDR3 DNA: 42 bases, framed from base 1. Trimmed from V: 2 bases; trimmed from J: 4 bases; junction bases lacking a gene match: 4. CDR1 and CDR2 are drawn from the germline V gene: MGHDK, SYGVNS. TCRbeta CDR3 regions were amplified from genomic DNA using the immunoSEQ Assay, a bias-controlled multiplex PCR. Per the authors' processing: The number of nucleated cells in each sample was estimated from the amplification of reference gene primers within the assay. Sequence reads were collapsed and filtered to measure the absolute abundance of every unique TCRbeta CDR3 rearrangement. For each sample, productive Simpson clonality was calculated by taking the square root of Simpson's diversity index across productive rearrangements. This immuneACCESS table, as held by TCRdb, lists in-frame sequences with V and J called but not all clones. Of the missing ones, under half trace to an unresolved V gene in checked studies; the others have no known cause. V and J calls and clone size are copied from that table; D and trimming were computed from the DNA. This sample is represented by 150,000 to 180,000 clones; around three quarters of them were singletons. 1.5% to 2% of the sample lies in the top ten.

Study-wide findings and limitations: The amount of clinical and demographic metadata varied by source and participant and was provided uncurated.

The specimen sequenced was peripheral blood. The sequence links TRBV25-1 to TRBJ2-5; 7 central nucleotides agree with TRBD1. The TCR comes from an elderly man with acute or convalescent COVID-19. The CDR3 protein is CASSEIGTAETQYF. The bases read TGTGCCAGCAGTGAAATTGGGACAGCAGAGACCCAGTACTTC. The reference TRBV25-1 and TRBJ2-5 proteins fill in what lies around the CDR3, so the full variable domain reads EADIYQTPRYLVIGTGKKITLECSQTMGHDKMYWYQQDPGMELHLIHYSYGVNSTEKGDLSSESTVSRIRTEHFPLTLESARPSHTSQYLCASSEIGTAETQYFGPGTRLLVL.